The sequence of this TCR beta chain was determined in a study of cytomegalovirus exposure and HLA in healthy donors. Study details: In a previous analysis, more than 90 million unique TCR beta sequences were found from about 179 million T cells. Of the donors genotyped, approximately 430 in all, over 80% fell in the Caucasian-associated ancestry cluster.

This PCR relied on a set of 60 Vbeta primers and 13 Jbeta primers. Clones were sequenced by immunoSEQ multiplex PCR, and TCRdb holds only the in-frame ones, with some missing. The sample has roughly 140,000 clones, approximately 77% seen once. This clone occurred once. Its target is unknown. CDR3 size: 16 residues. After removal of 4 bases from V and 3 bases from J, the junction contained 5 bases not matched to a gene. Germline values: CDR1 SGDLS, CDR2 YYNGEE. Overall study findings and caveats: The CMV antigen specificity of a few CMV-associated chains was confirmed through in vitro analysis.

The chain couples TRBV9 to TRBJ2-3; 13 nucleotides line up with TRBD2. This receptor was identified in a woman between 50 and 59 years old in good health and CMV-seronegative. The sample consisted of PBMCs. This CDR3 is CASSQGLAGSTDTQYF. The CDR3 region has the DNA TGTGCCAGCAGCCAGGGACTAGCGGGGAGTACAGATACGCAGTATTTT. Supplemented by reference TRBV9 and TRBJ2-3, the full variable domain reads DSGVTQTPKHLITATGQRVTLRCSPRSGDLSVYWYQQSLDQGLQFLIQYYNGEERAKGNILERFSAQQFPDLHSELNLSSLELGDSALYFCASSQGLAGSTDTQYFGPGTRLTVL.